Following are 31 T cell receptor beta chains from one sample sequenced in a study of T cells in Graves' hyperthyroidism and ophthalmopathy. There were TCR beta CDR3 regions amplified from RNA transcripts. The study used the HTBI primer set for a first-round RT-PCR of the TCR CDR3. MiXCR, applied by TCRdb to the multiplex PCR reads, yields one record per CDR3 protein. The table records approximately 690,000 distinct CDR3 sequences, around 15% of them present only once. Source material: blood. These receptors came from a woman aged 45-65 years with Graves' ophthalmopathy.

This clonotype was picked up many times. The rearrangement uses TRBV2 and TRBJ1-6; the D is unclear. The CDR3 has 14 residues. Germline V CDR1 and CDR2: SNHLY, FYNNEI. V was cut by 3 bases and J by 4 bases, with 7 bases left in between. The DNA of the CDR3 is TGTGCCAGCAGTGAGAGAGATTATAATTCACCCCTCCACTTT. Translation: CASSERDYNSPLHF.

This rearrangement joins TRBV6-2 or TRBV6-3 to TRBJ2-1; tentative D call: TRBD1 (5 bases). The germline CDR1 and CDR2 sequences are MNHEY and SVGEGT. This CDR3 has 15 amino acids. Deletions cut 4 bases from V and 7 bases from J, with 17 bases between. In nucleotides, the CDR3 is TGTGCCAGCAGTTCTCCAGTCAGGGTGGTGAATGAGCAGTTCTTC. This encodes CASSSPVRVVNEQFF.

Notes on this clonotype: A much larger clone lies one base from this, so it may be a read error. V is TRBV18 and J is TRBJ2-6; possibly TRBD1 for D (6 bases). The CDR3 loop spans 16 amino acids. Trimming stripped 3 bases from V and 0 bases from J, with 9 bases between. The V gene's germline CDR1 is KGHSH and CDR2 LQKENI. The CDR3, as DNA: TGTGCCAGCTCACCGGGACACGTCTCTGGGGCCAACGTCCTGACTTTC. Translating gives CASSPGHVSGANVLTF.

The rearrangement joins TRBV28 to TRBJ2-3; D is possibly TRBD1 (7 bases). CDR1 is MDHEN, CDR2 SYDVKM, per germline. This CDR3 region has 15 residues. The ends were cut back, 4 bases at V and 1 base at J, with 12 bases in the middle. DNA of the CDR3: TGTGCCAGCAGTTGGACAGGCGGGGGCACAGATACGCAGTATTTT. Encoded protein: CASSWTGGGTDTQYF.

This clonotype was detected many times. The genes are TRBV12-3 or TRBV12-4 and TRBJ2-7; unclear D gene. V was pared by 3 bases and J by 0 bases, with 6 bases between. The CDR3 has 13 residues. CDR3 bases: TGTGCCAGCAGTTTCGAGAGCTCCTACGAGCAGTACTTC. Its translation is CASSFESSYEQYF.

This clonotype showed up many times. The chain recombines TRBV20-1 with TRBJ2-1; 12 nucleotides match TRBD2. Germline CDR1 reads DFQATT; CDR2 reads SNEGSKA (reference sequence). Unmatched junction bases numbered 17, after V lost 5 bases and J lost 0 bases. CDR3 length: 20 residues. In DNA, the CDR3 is TGCAGTGCTCTCCCTCAGACTAGCGGGAGCCGTCTAAGCTCCTACAATGAGCAGTTCTTC. Protein product: CSALPQTSGSRLSSYNEQFF.

The chain links TRBV24-1 to TRBJ2-1; 11 bases are a match to TRBD2. Germline V lookup: CDR1 KGHDR, CDR2 SFDVKD. CDR3 length: 15 residues. With V trimmed by 8 bases and J by 3 bases, 5 bases remained unmatched. The CDR3 DNA reads TGTGCCACCATGGGGACTAGCGGTGACTACAATGAGCAGTTCTTC. Translating it yields CATMGTSGDYNEQFF.

This clonotype occurred many times. The V gene is TRBV7-9, the J gene TRBJ2-7; no definite D call. Germline V lookup: CDR1 SEHNR, CDR2 FQNEAQ (reference sequence). CDR3 length equals 15 residues. Trimming removed 1 base from V and 0 bases from J, with 10 bases in between. The CDR3 is CASSLVGSDSYEQYF. Here the CDR3 DNA reads TGTGCCAGCAGCTTAGTCGGTTCAGACTCCTACGAGCAGTACTTC.

Only a few counts were recorded for this clonotype. V usage is TRBV12-3 or TRBV12-4 and J usage is TRBJ2-5; 10 nucleotides line up with TRBD2. J lost 9 bases, V lost 5 bases, and 12 bases had no gene match. The CDR3 sequence is 15 residues long. The CDR3 coding sequence is TGTGCCAGCAGTCCCGGGACTAGCGAGCTAGGGTCCCAGTACTTC. This translates into CASSPGTSELGSQYF.

V usage is TRBV12-5 and J usage is TRBJ1-1; D uncertain. Germline V gene lookup returns CDR1 LGHNT and CDR2 FRNRAP. V lost 2 bases, J lost 1 base, and 5 bases lay in between. The CDR3 contains 13 residues. The CDR3 sequence is CASGLSGNTEAFF. CDR3 nucleotides: TGTGCTAGTGGTTTGTCTGGGAACACTGAAGCTTTCTTT.

The chain combines TRBV6-1 with TRBJ1-3; 7 nucleotides align to TRBD1. The germline V gene has CDR1 MNHNS and CDR2 SASEGT. V lost 7 bases to trimming and J lost 0 bases; unmatched junction nucleotides: 6. This CDR3 comprises 15 residues. The CDR3 DNA reads TGTGCCAGCAAACCCGGGACAGCCTCTGGAAACACCATATATTTT. Translating gives CASKPGTASGNTIYF.

This clonotype has a count of ten or more. The rearrangement links TRBV20-1 to TRBJ2-3; D perhaps matches TRBD1 (6 bases). The germline CDR1 and CDR2 sequences are DFQATT and SNEGSKA (reference sequence). V lost 0 bases and J 1 base, leaving 17 bases between the germline ends. The CDR3 sequence is 17 residues long. As DNA, the CDR3 is TGCAGTGCTAGAGACCACAGGGAGTGGTCTGGCACAGATACGCAGTATTTT. This gives the protein CSARDHREWSGTDTQYF.

This clonotype was counted many times. This rearrangement joins TRBV10-3 to TRBJ1-1; TRBD1 might be the D (5 bases). This CDR3 has 14 residues. V dropped 7 bases and J dropped 1 base, with 13 bases sitting between them. CDR1 and CDR2 from the germline V gene are ENHRY and SYGVKD. This chain's CDR3 is CAIKPGGGNTEAFF. In nucleotides, the CDR3 is TGTGCCATCAAGCCCGGGGGGGGGAACACTGAAGCTTTCTTT.

This clonotype has a count of ten or more. The J gene is TRBJ2-1, the V gene TRBV20-1, with 9 bases aligning to TRBD1. The CDR3 extends over 14 amino acids. Germline CDR1 reads DFQATT; CDR2 reads SNEGSKA (reference sequence). V was pared by 6 bases and J by 7 bases, with 10 bases of the junction left unmatched. This chain's CDR3 is CSAEPGTGFNEQFF. The CDR3 DNA sequence: TGCAGTGCCGAGCCCGGGACAGGGTTTAATGAGCAGTTCTTC.

The DNA of the CDR3 is TGTGCCAGCAGTGTCGGCGCAGGAGTAGTGCACGAGCAGTACTTC. As protein: CASSVGAGVVHEQYF. The genes are TRBV27 and TRBJ2-7; no firm D call. Germline loops: CDR1 MNHEY, CDR2 SMNVEV (reference sequence). Trimming removed 5 bases from V and 5 bases from J, with 19 bases in between. This CDR3 comprises 15 residues.

The sample holds many counts of this clonotype. This chain joins TRBV27 and TRBJ2-7; D is undetermined. CDR1 MNHEY and CDR2 SMNVEV come from the germline V gene (reference sequence). The CDR3 runs 13 residues. V was cut by 2 bases and J by 3 bases, with 8 bases left in between. The CDR3 DNA reads as TGTGCCAGCAGTTTAGGAGAGCTCTACGAGCAGTACTTC. This translates into CASSLGELYEQYF.

This chain joins TRBV10-3 and TRBJ2-7, with D possibly being TRBD1 (5 bases). Trimming shortened V by 4 bases and J by 0 bases, and 10 bases separated the two germline ends. The CDR3 has 14 residues. The germline gives CDR1 ENHRY, CDR2 SYGVKD. This CDR3 is CAISVADSSYEQYF. The CDR3 bases are TGTGCCATCAGTGTGGCAGACAGCTCCTACGAGCAGTACTTC.

This clonotype has at least ten counts. The chain couples TRBV18 to TRBJ2-7; possibly TRBD2 for D (5 bases). This CDR3 has 14 amino acids. V was clipped by 0 bases and J by 0 bases, with 6 bases between them. The germline V gene has CDR1 KGHSH and CDR2 LQKENI. CDR3 DNA: TGTGCCAGCTCACCACCGAGGGTCTCCTACGAGCAGTACTTC. Its protein product is CASSPPRVSYEQYF.

The chain uses TRBV20-1 and TRBJ2-4, with 7 bases lining up with TRBD2. The length of the CDR3 is 10 residues. J was trimmed by 14 bases and V by 0 bases; bases with no gene match: 1. Germline V gives CDR1 DFQATT, CDR2 SNEGSKA (reference sequence). The CDR3 coding sequence is TGCAGTGCTAGAGATGGGGGGGAGTACTTC. It encodes CSARDGGEYF.

This clonotype was recorded at least ten times. This sequence joins TRBV18 and TRBJ2-5; D remains unclear. Between the trimmed V and J ends, which lost 1 base and 5 bases, there was a span of 14 bases. Germline lookup yields CDR1 KGHSH and CDR2 LQKENI. The CDR3 is 15 residues long. CDR3 protein: CASSPLLKLRETQYF. The CDR3, as DNA: TGTGCCAGCTCACCACTTCTTAAACTGCGGGAGACCCAGTACTTC. The entire variable domain, with the rest obtained from reference TRBV18 and TRBJ2-5, is as follows: NAGVMQNPRHLVRRRGQEARLRCSPMKGHSHVYWYRQLPEEGLKFMVYLQKENIIDESGMPKERFSAEFPKEGPSILRIQQVVRGDSAAYFCASSPLLKLRETQYFGPGTRLLVL.

There are many counts of this clonotype. The genes are TRBV20-1 and TRBJ1-3, with D hard to call. Germline CDR1 reads DFQATT; CDR2 reads SNEGSKA (reference sequence). The V end lost 3 bases, the J end lost 2 bases, and 11 bases lay between the germline ends. The CDR3 length is 14 residues. The CDR3 DNA follows: TGCAGTGCTAGGGAGGGTGGCACTGGAAACACCATATATTTT. This gives the protein CSAREGGTGNTIYF.

This clonotype has ten or more counts. This chain joins TRBV28 and TRBJ2-1; the match to TRBD2 covers 14 bases. The length of the CDR3 is 19 residues. Germline V gene data show CDR1 as MDHEN and CDR2 as SYDVKM. J was trimmed by 12 bases and V by 3 bases; bases with no gene match: 19. For the CDR3, the DNA is TGTGCCAGCAGTTTGGGTTTGGGGACTAGCGGGAGTAAAGGGTCGGGGCAGTTCTTC. Translating it yields CASSLGLGTSGSKGSGQFF.

There are many counts of this clonotype. This chain links TRBV6-2 or TRBV6-3 with TRBJ2-7; D unclear. Germline V gene sequence: CDR1 MNHEY, CDR2 SVGEGT. The CDR3 totals 13 residues. V was trimmed by 6 bases and J by 3 bases, leaving 12 bases between them. CDR3 amino acids: CASRTGSHYEQYF. DNA for the CDR3: TGTGCCAGCAGAACCGGGTCCCACTACGAGCAGTACTTC.

This clonotype was detected ten times or more. This chain connects TRBV5-1 to TRBJ2-7, with D tentatively TRBD2 (5 bases). Germline CDR1 and CDR2: SGHRS and YFSETQ. Deletions cut 4 bases from V and 3 bases from J, with 11 bases between. This CDR3 is 13 amino acids long. The CDR3 DNA reads TGCGCCAGCAGCGCGGGCCTCAACTACGAGCAGTACTTC. Its protein product is CASSAGLNYEQYF.

As for this clonotype: Just one base apart from a much larger clone, this may be a read error. The chain combines TRBV7-9 with TRBJ1-1; D gene unclear. Trimming took off 1 base at V and 4 bases at J, with 13 bases between the two ends. Germline lookup yields CDR1 SEHNR and CDR2 FQNEAQ (reference sequence). CDR3 length equals 15 residues. CDR3 protein: CASSLVAGPSTEAFF. CDR3 nucleotides: TGTGCCAGCAGCTTAGTGGCAGGACCGAGCACTGAAGCTTTCTTT.

This clonotype was seen a handful of times. This sequence joins TRBV3-1 and TRBJ1-5, with D uncertain. CDR1 is LGHDT and CDR2 is YNNKEL in the germline V gene (reference sequence). Trimming pared 0 bases from V and 1 base from J, leaving 7 bases between. The CDR3 extends over 15 amino acids. The CDR3: CASSQDAASNQPQHF. CDR3 sequence (DNA): TGTGCCAGCAGCCAAGATGCCGCAAGCAATCAGCCCCAGCATTTT.

This clonotype was counted only a few times. The rearrangement uses TRBV7-9 and TRBJ2-5, with a possible D match to TRBD2 (6 bases). Germline CDR1 and CDR2: SEHNR and FQNEAQ (reference sequence). The CDR3 totals 14 residues. V was pared by 5 bases and J by 3 bases, with 13 bases between. CDR3 loop: CASSRTSNKETQYF. CDR3 nucleotide sequence: TGTGCCAGCAGCCGAACTAGCAACAAAGAGACCCAGTACTTC.

The V and J genes are TRBV19 and TRBJ1-5; D is possibly TRBD1 (6 bases). Trimming pared 1 base from V and 5 bases from J, leaving 12 bases between. Germline CDR1 reads LNHDA; CDR2 reads SQIVND (reference sequence). The CDR3 is 15 residues long. In DNA form, the CDR3 reads TGTGCCAGTAGTATAGTGGGGGGCCCCTATCAGCCCCAGCATTTT. Amino acids: CASSIVGGPYQPQHF.

This clonotype was seen repeatedly, ten times or more. The V and J genes are TRBV5-1 and TRBJ1-1; weak D call: TRBD1 (6 bases). The ends were cut back, 3 bases at V and 5 bases at J, with 17 bases in the middle. This CDR3 has 15 amino acids. Per the germline V gene, CDR1 is SGHRS and CDR2 is YFSETQ. The CDR3 here is CASSSTGKLGTEAFF. The DNA of the CDR3 is TGCGCCAGCAGCTCCACAGGGAAGTTGGGGACTGAAGCTTTCTTT.

Note on this clonotype: A much larger clone lies a single base off, so this may be a read error. The chain combines TRBV6-2 or TRBV6-3 with TRBJ2-5, with 13 bases lining up with TRBD2. Per germline, CDR1 MNHEY and CDR2 SVGEGT. Trimming at V came to 8 bases and at J to 5 bases, leaving 8 bases not matched to a gene. This CDR3 spans 15 amino acids. In nucleotides, the CDR3 is TGTGCCAGCGGAGCAGGACTAGCGGGAGACGAGACCCAGTACTTC. The encoded protein is CASGAGLAGDETQYF.

This clonotype was seen repeatedly, ten times or more. The genes are TRBV20-1 and TRBJ2-1, with D perhaps TRBD1 or TRBD2 (6 bases each). The CDR3 is made up of 13 amino acids. The germline gives CDR1 DFQATT, CDR2 SNEGSKA (reference sequence). CDR3 residues: CGGGEPSYNEQFF. The CDR3 DNA sequence: TGCGGGGGCGGGGAACCCTCCTACAATGAGCAGTTCTTC.